What follows are 29 T cell receptor beta chains derived from one specimen sequenced in a study of T-cell reconstitution after alpha-beta-depleted transplantation in children. Unique molecular identifiers featured in how the TCRbeta library was prepared. One entry per CDR3 protein results from TCRdb running MiXCR on the PCR reads. The sample comprises about 510,000 distinct CDR3 sequences, around 10% of which are singletons, and around 13% rests with the top ten. The specimen comprised PBMCs, mostly from graft donor cells, sampled 180 days after TCRalphabeta/CD19-depleted stem cell transplant. These receptors originate from a female patient aged 2-9 years who had a stem cell transplant for aplastic anemia, so the T cells may come from the graft donor.

This clonotype was counted between two and nine times. The V gene is TRBV5-1, the J gene TRBJ2-7, with no clear D. The CDR3 runs 14 residues. Germline CDR1 is SGHRS and CDR2 is YFSETQ. The ends were cut back, 3 bases at V and 0 bases at J, with 10 bases in the middle. Written as DNA, the CDR3 is TGCGCCAGCAGCTGGACGGGCGGCTCCTACGAGCAGTACGTC. Protein sequence: CASSWTGGSYEQYV.

The chain is built from TRBV29-1 and TRBJ2-1, with TRBD1 as a possible D gene (7 bases). V lost 7 bases and J 0 bases, leaving 16 bases between the germline ends. Germline V gene sequence: CDR1 SQVTM, CDR2 ANQGSEA. The CDR3 loop spans 15 amino acids. The CDR3 DNA sequence: TGCAGCGGGAGGGACAGATACAGCTCCTACAATGAGCAGTTCTTC. This codes for CSGRDRYSSYNEQFF.

This clonotype came up a few times. This rearrangement joins TRBV7-9 to TRBJ2-1, with 12 bases fitting TRBD2. Germline V gene data show CDR1 as SEHNR and CDR2 as FQNEAQ (reference sequence). The CDR3 runs to 15 residues. V dropped 5 bases and J dropped 10; count of bases not matched to a gene: 9. CDR3 amino acids: CASSRGLAGRWEQFF. In nucleotides, the CDR3 is TGTGCCAGCAGCCGTGGACTAGCGGGAAGGTGGGAGCAGTTCTTC.

This clonotype has a handful of counts. The chain is built from TRBV5-1 and TRBJ1-1, with D perhaps matching TRBD1 (5 bases). The CDR3 length is 16 residues. Per germline, CDR1 SGHRS and CDR2 YFSETQ. The V end was cut by 1 base, the J end by 4 bases, with 17 bases between. The CDR3 loop is CASSLPGLLSVTEAFF. The CDR3 DNA reads TGCGCCAGCAGCTTGCCAGGGCTACTCTCGGTCACTGAAGCTTTCTTT.

This clonotype has just a few counts. CDR3 nucleotides: TGTGCCAGCAGCCTAGAACTTAACAGTGATGACGTGAACACTGAAGCTTTCTTT. It is translated as CASSLELNSDDVNTEAFF. The genes are TRBV11-1 and TRBJ1-1; unclear D gene. This CDR3 has 18 residues. Germline V gene sequence: CDR1 SGHAT, CDR2 FQDESV (reference sequence). V lost 5 bases, J lost 0 bases, and 22 bases lay in between.

The chain uses TRBV20-1 and TRBJ2-7; 8 bases agree with TRBD2. CDR1 and CDR2 from the germline V gene are DFQATT and SNEGSKA (reference sequence). This CDR3 has 15 amino acids. Germline trimming cut 6 bases from V and 10 bases from J; bases unmatched to any gene: 20. The CDR3 nucleotides are TGCAGTGCCACCGGGAGGGGCGGGGGGCATCTAGACCAGTACTTC. Translating it yields CSATGRGGGHLDQYF.

This chain links TRBV6-5 with TRBJ2-1, with a possible D match to TRBD2 (5 bases). Deletions cut 3 bases from V and 3 bases from J, with 18 bases between. Per germline, CDR1 MNHEY and CDR2 SVGAGI. The CDR3 has 17 residues. This CDR3 reads CASSYFPRREVYNEQFF. The CDR3 coding sequence is TGTGCCAGCAGTTATTTCCCCCGACGGGAAGTCTACAATGAGCAGTTCTTC.

This clonotype showed up just a few times. V is TRBV3-1 and J is TRBJ2-7, with D hard to call. CDR3 length equals 13 residues. Germline V gives CDR1 LGHDT, CDR2 YNNKEL (reference sequence). Trimming removed 1 base at V and 6 bases at J, with 10 bases between. This CDR3 is CASSQAGSREQYV. CDR3 bases: TGTGCCAGCAGCCAAGCCGGGTCGCGCGAGCAGTACGTC.

The chain carries TRBV9 and TRBJ2-3, with 11 bases identical to TRBD1. The CDR3 totals 17 residues. V dropped 3 bases and J dropped 6; count of bases not matched to a gene: 12. The germline V gene encodes CDR1 SGDLS and CDR2 YYNGEE. CDR3 bases: TGTGCCAGCAGCGCCTATTTTGGACAGGGGGCAGGGGATACGCAGTATTTT. It yields the protein CASSAYFGQGAGDTQYF.

This clonotype came up a few times. This sequence joins TRBV29-1 and TRBJ2-2, with a possible D match to TRBD1 (5 bases). This CDR3 spans 12 amino acids. V gave up 0 bases and J gave up 11 bases, with 10 bases separating them. The V gene's germline CDR1 is SQVTM and CDR2 ANQGSEA. CDR3 amino acids: CSVEDGTGELFF. As DNA, the CDR3 is TGCAGCGTTGAAGATGGAACAGGCGAGCTGTTTTTT.

This clonotype has just a few counts. The rearrangement links TRBV12-3 or TRBV12-4 to TRBJ2-3, with 9 bases lining up with TRBD2. V gave up 3 bases and J gave up 5 bases; unmatched junction bases: 6. The CDR3 is made up of 15 amino acids. The CDR3 is CASSLASGIIDTQYF. The CDR3 DNA reads as TGTGCCAGCAGTTTGGCTAGCGGGATCATAGATACGCAGTATTTT.

This clonotype was seen repeatedly, ten times or more. V usage is TRBV28 and J usage is TRBJ1-2; weak D call: TRBD1 (6 bases). V lost 6 bases to trimming and J lost 2 bases, with 10 bases between them. The CDR3 has 13 amino acids. Germline V gene sequence: CDR1 MDHEN, CDR2 SYDVKM. The CDR3 DNA follows: TGTGCCAGCAGGTTGCAGGGGAACTATGGCTACACCTTC. Protein sequence: CASRLQGNYGYTF.

This rearrangement joins TRBV7-8 to TRBJ1-3; D not resolved. Looked up from germline, CDR1 is SGHVS and CDR2 is FQNEAQ. The V and J ends lost 5 bases and 2 bases respectively, with 16 bases between them. The CDR3 is made up of 16 amino acids. CDR3 nucleotide sequence: TGTGCCAGCAGCCCCTACCCCGACTTAGCTGGAAACACCATATATTTT. Protein sequence: CASSPYPDLAGNTIYF.

The chain couples TRBV6-1 to TRBJ1-5, with 9 bases lining up with TRBD1. CDR3 length: 16 amino acids. V shed 6 bases, J shed 3 bases, and the junction held 9 bases outside the gene matches. The germline gives CDR1 MNHNS, CDR2 SASEGT. The CDR3 coding sequence is TGTGCCAGCAGAGGATTCCGGGACAGGGTCAATCAGCCCCAGCATTTT. This translates into CASRGFRDRVNQPQHF.

The chain has TRBV7-9 and TRBJ2-1, with a tentative D call TRBD2 (6 bases). CDR1 is SEHNR, CDR2 FQNEAQ, per germline (reference sequence). The CDR3 covers 13 residues. With 2 bases removed from V and 12 bases from J, the gap between germline ends came to 14 bases. DNA for the CDR3: TGTGCCAGCAGCTTAACCGGGACTTGGGGGCAGTTCTTC. Protein sequence: CASSLTGTWGQFF.

This clonotype was picked up a small number of times. The chain uses TRBV7-2 and TRBJ2-7; the D is unclear. This CDR3 region has 16 residues. The V gene's germline CDR1 is SGHTA and CDR2 FQGNSA. The V and J ends lost 0 bases and 0 bases respectively, with 12 bases between them. The CDR3 loop is CASSLAGAPVSYEQYF. The DNA for the CDR3 is TGTGCCAGCAGCTTAGCTGGAGCCCCCGTCTCCTACGAGCAGTACTTC.

This clonotype was seen at least ten times. This sequence joins TRBV12-3 or TRBV12-4 and TRBJ1-5; D perhaps matches TRBD1 (5 bases). Trimming removed 1 base from V and 6 bases from J, with 16 bases in between. This CDR3 region has 16 residues. In DNA, the CDR3 is TGTGCCAGCAGTTTAGTTTCCAGGGTAACTGGTCAGCCCCAGCATTTT. Protein sequence: CASSLVSRVTGQPQHF.

V usage is TRBV7-9 and J usage is TRBJ2-7, with unresolved D. V lost 5 bases to trimming and J lost 0 bases, with 8 bases between them. Germline CDR1 reads SEHNR; CDR2 reads FQNEAQ (reference sequence). This CDR3 is 13 amino acids long. The CDR3 DNA sequence: TGTGCCAGCAGCCCACCCCCCTCCTACGAGCAGTACGTC. This encodes CASSPPPSYEQYV.

This clonotype was seen a handful of times. The chain uses TRBV20-1 and TRBJ2-7, with a tentative D call TRBD2 (5 bases). This CDR3 is built from 14 residues. Trimming stripped 4 bases from V and 5 bases from J, with 18 bases between. The germline gives CDR1 DFQATT, CDR2 SNEGSKA (reference sequence). The CDR3 sequence is CSATRPMRVNEQYF. CDR3 bases: TGCAGTGCTACGCGGCCCATGAGGGTAAACGAGCAGTACTTC.

The chain couples TRBV5-1 to TRBJ2-5, with D maybe TRBD2 (6 bases). The germline V and J ends were trimmed by 0 bases and 2 bases, with 8 bases remaining between them. From germline, CDR1 is SGHRS and CDR2 YFSETQ. CDR3 length equals 14 residues. CDR3 sequence: CASSLGRAQETQYF. The CDR3 DNA reads as TGCGCCAGCAGCTTGGGGAGGGCTCAAGAGACCCAGTACTTC.

The gene calls are TRBV10-1 and TRBJ1-1; tentative D call: TRBD1 (5 bases). V dropped 0 bases and J dropped 2 bases, with 7 bases sitting between them. CDR3 length equals 14 residues. In germline, CDR1 is WNHNN, CDR2 SYGVQD (reference sequence). CDR3 DNA sequence: TGCGCCAGCAGTGAGTCGAGGGGAAACACTGAAGCTTTCTTT. It encodes CASSESRGNTEAFF.

V gene TRBV7-9 combines with J gene TRBJ2-7, with D possibly being TRBD1 or TRBD2 (6 bases each). V lost 4 bases, J lost 1 base, and 8 bases lay in between. Germline V CDR1 and CDR2: SEHNR, FQNEAQ (reference sequence). This CDR3 region has 13 residues. The CDR3 spells CASSSGASYEQYV. In DNA, the CDR3 is TGTGCCAGCAGCTCGGGGGCTTCCTACGAGCAGTACGTC.

This clonotype was detected only a few times. V usage is TRBV18 and J usage is TRBJ1-5; TRBD1 agrees at 8 bases. The CDR3 covers 16 residues. Germline assignment: CDR1 KGHSH and CDR2 LQKENI. V was clipped by 3 bases and J by 3 bases; unmatched bases: 7. The CDR3 DNA reads as TGTGCCAGCTCACCTAATCGACAGGGGAACAATCAGCCCCAGCATTTT. Residues: CASSPNRQGNNQPQHF.

This sequence joins TRBV27 and TRBJ2-3, with a possible D match to TRBD2 (6 bases). This CDR3 comprises 16 residues. Germline CDR1 MNHEY, CDR2 SMNVEV (reference sequence). Trimming left V 3 bases short and J 6 bases short, with 19 bases between. DNA for the CDR3: TGTGCCAGCAGTTTTTTAGCGGAGGGGCCCCGGGATACGCAGTATTTT. Translated: CASSFLAEGPRDTQYF.

As to this clonotype: This may be a read error: a much more frequent sequence differs by one nucleotide. This chain joins TRBV29-1 and TRBJ2-3; 10 bases map to TRBD2. J lost 4 bases, V lost 4 bases, and 17 bases had no gene match. Germline V gives CDR1 SQVTM, CDR2 ANQGSEA. This CDR3 is 18 amino acids long. CDR3 loop: CSVGGHVLAGWVADTQYF. CDR3 nucleotides: TGCAGCGTTGGGGGACATGTACTAGCGGGATGGGTGGCAGATACGCAGTATTTT.

Details on this clonotype: The missing conserved phenylalanine or tryptophan at the end of this CDR3 makes a read error likely. The gene calls are TRBV7-9 and TRBJ2-1; the D gene could be TRBD1 or TRBD2 (5 bases each). The CDR3 is 16 amino acids. Per the germline V gene, CDR1 is SEHNR and CDR2 is FQNEAQ (reference sequence). The germline V and J ends were trimmed by 6 bases and 8 bases, with 23 bases remaining between them. The DNA for the CDR3 is TGTGCCAGCAGACCAGATGGACGGGGCGGGTTCTATGAGCAGTTCTTG. This sequence encodes CASRPDGRGGFYEQFL.

V is TRBV5-1 and J is TRBJ2-7, with TRBD2 identical over 7 bases. Looked up from germline, CDR1 is SGHRS and CDR2 is YFSETQ. CDR3 length: 13 amino acids. Germline trimming cut 10 bases from V and 0 bases from J; bases unmatched to any gene: 7. CDR3 DNA sequence: TGCGCCTCGACTAGCTTATACTCCTACGAGCAGTACTTC. Its translation is CASTSLYSYEQYF. Together with reference TRBV5-1 and TRBJ2-7, the CDR3 gives the full variable domain: KAGVTQTPRYLIKTRGQQVTLSCSPISGHRSVSWYQQTPGQGLQFLFEYFSETQRNKGNFPGRFSGRQFSNSRSEMNVSTLELGDSALYLCASTSLYSYEQYFGPGTRLTVT.

The genes are TRBV28 and TRBJ1-2, with D tentatively TRBD1 (6 bases). The germline V and J ends were trimmed by 4 bases and 3 bases, with 18 bases remaining between them. The V gene's germline CDR1 is MDHEN and CDR2 SYDVKM. The CDR3 spans 16 residues. This chain's CDR3 is CASSSFGTQVYYGYTF. The CDR3 DNA follows: TGTGCCAGCAGTTCATTCGGGACACAAGTTTACTATGGCTACACCTTC.

This chain connects TRBV7-2 to TRBJ2-5, with D perhaps TRBD2 (6 bases). The CDR3 has 15 residues. CDR1 SGHTA and CDR2 FQGNSA come from the germline V gene. V lost 5 bases and J 4 bases, leaving 17 bases between the germline ends. This CDR3 is CASSPSSGAGETQYF. CDR3 DNA sequence: TGTGCCAGCAGCCCGTCGAGTGGAGCGGGAGAGACCCAGTACTTC.